These 28 T cell receptor beta chains originate from one sample sequenced in a study of T cell responses to AZD1222 COVID-19 vaccine. Only in-frame clones appear in the TCRdb table, and some are missing; sequencing was by immunoSEQ multiplex PCR. The table has over 95,000 clones, 91% seen once. The sample here was peripheral blood, taken on day 0 of AZD1222 vaccination. The receptors come from an adult in good health.

The J gene is TRBJ2-1, the V gene TRBV12-3 or TRBV12-4; possibly TRBD1 for D (5 bases). V was shortened by 1 base and J by 9 bases, with 7 bases between the two germline ends. This CDR3 is 12 amino acids long. In DNA, the CDR3 is TGTGCCAGCAGTTTAGTAAGGGGTGAGCAGTTCTTC. Translation: CASSLVRGEQFF.

This chain connects TRBV4-2 to TRBJ2-7; the D is unclear. CDR3 length: 14 amino acids. The germline V gene encodes CDR1 LGHNA and CDR2 YNFKEQ. Trimming cost V 0 bases and J 6 bases, with 12 bases left between them. The CDR3 DNA reads TGTGCCAGCAGCCAAGATGGCCCTTCTGGCGAGCAGTACTTC. It codes for CASSQDGPSGEQYF.

This chain uses TRBV9 with TRBJ2-1; no clear D gene. This CDR3 spans 13 amino acids. V was pared by 4 bases and J by 8 bases, with 13 bases between. The germline V gene encodes CDR1 SGDLS and CDR2 YYNGEE. The CDR3 sequence is CASSPYLADEQFF. CDR3 nucleotides: TGTGCCAGCAGCCCCTATCTGGCCGATGAGCAGTTCTTC.

The chain is built from TRBV6-2 or TRBV6-3 and TRBJ1-5; D is possibly TRBD1 (6 bases). The V gene's germline CDR1 is MNHEY and CDR2 SVGEGT. The CDR3 runs to 15 residues. V was pared by 2 bases and J by 3 bases, with 11 bases between. The CDR3 loop reads CASSYGGLVNQPQHF. The CDR3 nucleotides are TGTGCCAGCAGTTACGGGGGGCTTGTCAATCAGCCCCAGCATTTT.

This sequence joins TRBV3-1 (or the pseudogene TRBV3-2) and TRBJ2-3; D not certain. The V gene's germline CDR1 is LGHDT and CDR2 YNNKEL (reference sequence). This CDR3 is built from 15 residues. Trimming took off 4 bases at V and 4 bases at J, with 15 bases between the two ends. The CDR3, as DNA: TGTGCCAGCAGCCCCCAAGGGTTCGGGTCAGATACGCAGTATTTT. Protein product: CASSPQGFGSDTQYF.

The chain carries TRBV27 and TRBJ1-5, with 9 bases lining up with TRBD1. This CDR3 is built from 15 residues. V trimming: 3 bases; J trimming: 5 bases; junction bases outside the gene matches: 5. CDR1 and CDR2 (germline): MNHEY, SMNVEV (reference sequence). The CDR3 nucleotides are TGTGCCAGCAGTTTGGACAGGGGAAGAGATCAGCCCCAGCATTTT. Its translation: CASSLDRGRDQPQHF.

The genes are TRBV6-2 or TRBV6-3 and TRBJ1-4; D gene ambiguous. Germline values: CDR1 MNHEY, CDR2 SVGEGT. CDR3 length equals 15 residues. V dropped 2 bases and J dropped 0 bases, with 7 bases sitting between them. The DNA for the CDR3 is TGTGCCAGCAGTTACGGATTAACAACTAATGAAAAACTGTTTTTT. It encodes CASSYGLTTNEKLFF.

V and J are TRBV7-8 and TRBJ1-1; 11 bases fit TRBD1. V shed 3 bases, J shed 4 bases, and the junction held 1 base outside the gene matches. The CDR3 length is 14 residues. Looked up from germline, CDR1 is SGHVS and CDR2 is FQNEAQ. The CDR3 loop is CASSFGTGGTEAFF. The CDR3 DNA is TGTGCCAGCAGCTTCGGGACAGGGGGCACTGAAGCTTTCTTT.

This rearrangement joins TRBV7-2 to TRBJ2-7; 10 bases align to TRBD2. Germline CDR1 is SGHTA and CDR2 is FQGNSA. This CDR3 has 15 amino acids. V lost 3 bases, J lost 2 bases, and 4 bases stayed unmatched. CDR3 in DNA: TGTGCCAGCAGCTTGGGGAGCGGGGGGGCCTACGAGCAGTACTTC. Amino acid sequence: CASSLGSGGAYEQYF.

The V gene is TRBV5-4, the J gene TRBJ2-3, with D unclear. This CDR3 has 13 amino acids. Germline V lookup: CDR1 SGHNT, CDR2 YYREEE (reference sequence). Trimming pared 4 bases from V and 0 bases from J, leaving 6 bases between. The CDR3, as DNA: TGTGCCAGCAGCGCACCTAGCACAGATACGCAGTATTTT. Protein: CASSAPSTDTQYF.

The chain links TRBV2 to TRBJ1-6, with 8 bases that match TRBD1. The V gene's germline CDR1 is SNHLY and CDR2 FYNNEI. V trimming: 7 bases; J trimming: 9 bases; junction bases outside the gene matches: 5. CDR3 size: 13 residues. CDR3 DNA: TGTGCCAGCAAGGGGACAGGTAGTTCACCCCTCCACTTT. Protein product: CASKGTGSSPLHF.

The rearrangement links TRBV6-2 or TRBV6-3 to TRBJ2-6; D perhaps matches TRBD2 (6 bases). Trimming left V 5 bases short and J 3 bases short, with 14 bases between. The CDR3 length is 16 residues. The germline V gene has CDR1 MNHEY and CDR2 SVGEGT. In DNA, the CDR3 is TGTGCCAGCAGTCGCACGGGGGATGGTGGGGCCAACGTCCTGACTTTC. Translating gives CASSRTGDGGANVLTF.

This chain connects TRBV27 to TRBJ2-5; D may be TRBD1 (6 bases). CDR3 length: 13 residues. Germline V gene sequence: CDR1 MNHEY, CDR2 SMNVEV (reference sequence). V was shortened by 7 bases and J by 4 bases, with 13 bases between the two germline ends. The CDR3 nucleotides read TGTGCCAGCACCTTCAGGGGAGCAGAGACCCAGTACTTC. It translates to CASTFRGAETQYF.

The chain joins TRBV18 to TRBJ1-1, with a weak D call TRBD1 (6 bases). This CDR3 is 16 amino acids long. Germline loops: CDR1 KGHSH, CDR2 LQKENI. Between the trimmed V and J ends, which lost 2 bases and 0 bases, there was a span of 13 bases. CDR3 region: CASSPGLAGVNTEAFF. In DNA, the CDR3 is TGTGCCAGCTCACCAGGACTGGCAGGGGTGAACACTGAAGCTTTCTTT.

The CDR3, as DNA: TGTGCCAGCAGTCTGGGATTCCTCTACGAGCAGTACTTC. Translating it yields CASSLGFLYEQYF. The chain recombines TRBV5-6 with TRBJ2-7; no definite D call. V lost 5 bases, J lost 3 bases, and 12 bases lay in between. The CDR3 covers 13 residues. In germline, CDR1 is SGHDT, CDR2 YYEEEE. Looking up the rest from reference TRBV5-6 and TRBJ2-7 gives the full variable domain: DAGVTQSPTHLIKTRGQQVTLRCSPKSGHDTVSWYQQALGQGPQFIFQYYEEEERQRGNFPDRFSGHQFPNYSSELNVNALLLGDSALYLCASSLGFLYEQYFGPGTRLTVT.

V and J are TRBV6-5 and TRBJ1-2; 7 nucleotides match TRBD1. There are 13 residues in the CDR3. Germline V gene lookup returns CDR1 MNHEY and CDR2 SVGAGI. Losses at the gene ends were 10 bases for V and 4 bases for J; bases not matched to a gene: 9. CDR3 region: CATAYGTAYGYTF. The CDR3 coding sequence is TGTGCCACCGCGTATGGGACAGCCTATGGCTACACCTTC.

The genes are TRBV4-1 and TRBJ1-6; weak D call: TRBD1 (5 bases). V lost 0 bases, J lost 7 bases, and 13 bases lay in between. The germline CDR1 and CDR2 sequences are MGHRA and YSYEKL. The CDR3 runs 16 residues. CDR3 DNA: TGCGCCAGCAGCCAAGATGGGGGACTGTCCAATTCACCCCTCCACTTT. Protein product: CASSQDGGLSNSPLHF.

The chain is built from TRBV9 and TRBJ1-1; D is unresolved. The CDR3 consists of 12 residues. The ends were cut back, 0 bases at V and 7 bases at J, with 7 bases in the middle. Germline loops: CDR1 SGDLS, CDR2 YYNGEE. CDR3 in amino acids: CASSVGYSEAFF. The CDR3 DNA is TGTGCCAGCAGCGTAGGGTACAGTGAAGCTTTCTTT. Based on the CDR3 plus reference TRBV9 and TRBJ1-1, the full variable domain is DSGVTQTPKHLITATGQRVTLRCSPRSGDLSVYWYQQSLDQGLQFLIQYYNGEERAKGNILERFSAQQFPDLHSELNLSSLELGDSALYFCASSVGYSEAFFGQGTRLTVV.

This clone turned up a few times. This rearrangement joins TRBV2 to TRBJ1-6, with D perhaps TRBD1 (5 bases). The ends were cut back, 7 bases at V and 9 bases at J, with 16 bases in the middle. The CDR3 consists of 14 residues. The V gene's germline CDR1 is SNHLY and CDR2 FYNNEI. The CDR3 region has the DNA TGTGCCAGCACTCCGGGGGAGATGGGTTCACCCCTCCACTTT. Its protein is CASTPGEMGSPLHF.

J is TRBJ2-5 and V is TRBV27; 7 nucleotides match TRBD2. The CDR3 contains 14 residues. Trimming took 8 bases from V and 4 from J; bases not matched to a gene: 10. The germline gives CDR1 MNHEY, CDR2 SMNVEV (reference sequence). DNA for the CDR3: TGTGCCAGCGGGGCGGGGGTCCCTCCAGAGACCCAGTACTTC. Translation gives CASGAGVPPETQYF.

This chain joins TRBV4-3 and TRBJ1-3; D not resolved. The V end lost 5 bases, the J end lost 2 bases, and 10 bases lay between the germline ends. Germline V gives CDR1 LGHNA, CDR2 YSLEER. There are 14 residues in the CDR3. Here the CDR3 reads CASSRTGPGNTIYF. In nucleotides, the CDR3 is TGCGCCAGCAGCAGGACCGGCCCTGGAAACACCATATATTTT.

This clone appeared once. This chain connects TRBV4-1 to TRBJ1-4, with a weak D call TRBD1 (6 bases). Germline V gene sequence: CDR1 MGHRA, CDR2 YSYEKL. The V end lost 5 bases, the J end lost 4 bases, and 14 bases lay between the germline ends. The CDR3 spans 15 residues. This chain's CDR3 is CASSSDSALNEKLFF. For the CDR3, the DNA is TGCGCCAGCAGCTCGGACAGCGCTCTTAATGAAAAACTGTTTTTT.

Comments on this clone: Compared with germline, one end of the junction differs, possibly owing to a read error. The chain carries TRBV7-7 and TRBJ2-1; possible D gene TRBD2, 5 bases. This CDR3 region has 15 residues. Per germline, CDR1 SSHAT and CDR2 FNYEAQ (reference sequence). This chain's CDR3 is CASSGGPAKYNEQFF. As DNA, the CDR3 is TGTGCTAGCAGCGGTGGACCCGCGAAGTACAATGAGCAGTTCTTC.

V is TRBV4-2 and J is TRBJ2-5; D gene ambiguous. Trimming stripped 0 bases from V and 5 bases from J, with 10 bases between. CDR1 and CDR2 from the germline V gene are LGHNA and YNFKEQ. This CDR3 is 14 amino acids long. The CDR3, as DNA: TGTGCCAGCAGCCAAGAGATTAGCTCGGAGACCCAGTACTTC. Amino acids: CASSQEISSETQYF.

DNA of the CDR3: TGTGCCAGCAGCGACAGGGGGACTTTGGCCTTTGCCCGCGATGGCTACACCTTC. It codes for CASSDRGTLAFARDGYTF. V gene TRBV5-5 combines with J gene TRBJ1-2; 9 nucleotides agree with TRBD1. Germline V lookup: CDR1 SGHKS, CDR2 YYEKEE (reference sequence). The CDR3 has 18 amino acids. Trimming removed 4 bases from V and 6 bases from J; junction bases left unmatched: 19.

The chain joins TRBV19 to TRBJ2-1; tentatively, D is TRBD2 (6 bases). The CDR3 sequence is 16 residues long. V gave up 3 bases and J gave up 2 bases, with 14 bases separating them. CDR1 LNHDA and CDR2 SQIVND come from the germline V gene (reference sequence). The CDR3 DNA reads as TGTGCCAGTAGTATCGGCCCAGGGAGGACCTACAATGAGCAGTTCTTC. This translates into CASSIGPGRTYNEQFF.

This clone was seen a handful of times. In the same sample, other DNA sequences code for this CDR3. The CDR3 DNA reads as TGCGCCAGCAGCCAAGGGACGGGCGCTAACTATGGCTACACCTTC. Translating gives CASSQGTGANYGYTF. The chain employs TRBV4-1 and TRBJ1-2; the D is unclear. The length of the CDR3 is 15 residues. V was trimmed by 1 base and J by 0 bases, leaving 9 bases between them. Germline loops: CDR1 MGHRA, CDR2 YSYEKL.

The chain recombines TRBV4-3 with TRBJ1-4; 8 positions match TRBD1. V shed 3 bases and J 6 bases; nucleotides not matched to a gene: 6. Germline V gene lookup returns CDR1 LGHNA and CDR2 YSLEER. This CDR3 region has 15 residues. In DNA, the CDR3 is TGCGCCAGCAGCCACACCGGGACAGGCGATGAAAAACTGTTTTTT. This translates into CASSHTGTGDEKLFF.